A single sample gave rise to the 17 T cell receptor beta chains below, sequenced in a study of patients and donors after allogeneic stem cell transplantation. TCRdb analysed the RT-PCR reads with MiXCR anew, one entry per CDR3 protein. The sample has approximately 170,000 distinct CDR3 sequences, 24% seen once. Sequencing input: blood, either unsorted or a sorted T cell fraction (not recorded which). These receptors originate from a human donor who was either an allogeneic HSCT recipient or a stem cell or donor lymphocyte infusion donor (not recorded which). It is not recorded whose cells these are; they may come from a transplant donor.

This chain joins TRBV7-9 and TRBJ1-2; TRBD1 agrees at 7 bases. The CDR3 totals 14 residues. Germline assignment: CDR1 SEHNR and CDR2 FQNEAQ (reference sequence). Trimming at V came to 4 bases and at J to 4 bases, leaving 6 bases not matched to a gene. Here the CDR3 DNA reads TGTGCCAGCAGCTCACAGGGGATCGCCTATGGCTACACCTTC. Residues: CASSSQGIAYGYTF.

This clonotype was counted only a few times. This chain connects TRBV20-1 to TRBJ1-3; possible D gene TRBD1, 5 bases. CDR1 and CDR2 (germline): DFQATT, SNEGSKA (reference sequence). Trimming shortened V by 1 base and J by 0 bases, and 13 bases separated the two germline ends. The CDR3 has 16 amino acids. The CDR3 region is CSARGGETISGNTIYF. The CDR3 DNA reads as TGCAGTGCTAGAGGGGGCGAAACCATCTCTGGAAACACCATATATTTT.

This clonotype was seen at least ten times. The CDR3 nucleotides are TGCGCCAGCAGCCGGGACACTGCTAACTATGGCTACACCTTC. It yields the protein CASSRDTANYGYTF. V gene TRBV5-1 combines with J gene TRBJ1-2; TRBD1 might be the D (6 bases). In germline, CDR1 is SGHRS, CDR2 YFSETQ. The V and J ends lost 4 bases and 0 bases respectively, with 10 bases between them. This CDR3 has 14 residues.

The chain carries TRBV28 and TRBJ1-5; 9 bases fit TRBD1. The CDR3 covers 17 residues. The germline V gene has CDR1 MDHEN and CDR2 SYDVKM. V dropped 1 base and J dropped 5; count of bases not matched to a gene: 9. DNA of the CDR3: TGTGCCAGCAGTTTATTGTTGTGGCGGGACAGGGATCAGCCCCAGCATTTT. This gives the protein CASSLLLWRDRDQPQHF.

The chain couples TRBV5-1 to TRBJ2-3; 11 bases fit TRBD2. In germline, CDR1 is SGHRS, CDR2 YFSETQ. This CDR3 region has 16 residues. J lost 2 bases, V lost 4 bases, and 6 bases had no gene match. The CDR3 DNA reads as TGCGCCAGCAGCCCCTCTAGCGGGGGGACCACAGATACGCAGTATTTT. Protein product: CASSPSSGGTTDTQYF. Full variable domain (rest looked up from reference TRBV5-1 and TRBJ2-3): KAGVTQTPRYLIKTRGQQVTLSCSPISGHRSVSWYQQTPGQGLQFLFEYFSETQRNKGNFPGRFSGRQFSNSRSEMNVSTLELGDSALYLCASSPSSGGTTDTQYFGPGTRLTVL.

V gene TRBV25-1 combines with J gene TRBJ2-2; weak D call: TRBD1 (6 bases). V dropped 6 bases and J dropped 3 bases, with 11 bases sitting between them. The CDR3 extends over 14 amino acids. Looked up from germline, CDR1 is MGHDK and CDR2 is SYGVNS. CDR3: CASSEGQYTGELFF. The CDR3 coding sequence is TGTGCCAGCAGCGAAGGACAGTACACCGGGGAGCTGTTTTTT.

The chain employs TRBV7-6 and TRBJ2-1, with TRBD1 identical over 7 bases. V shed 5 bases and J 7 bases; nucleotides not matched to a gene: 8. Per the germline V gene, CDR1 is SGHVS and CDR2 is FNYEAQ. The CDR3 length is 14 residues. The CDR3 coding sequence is TGTGCCAGCAGCGTCGACAGGGATTGGAATGAGCAGTTCTTC. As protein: CASSVDRDWNEQFF.

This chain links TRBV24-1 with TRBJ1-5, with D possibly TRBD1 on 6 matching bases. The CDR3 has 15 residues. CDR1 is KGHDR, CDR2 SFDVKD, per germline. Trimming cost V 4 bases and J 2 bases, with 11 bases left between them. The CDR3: CATSETTGGNQPQHF. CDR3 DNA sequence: TGTGCCACCAGTGAAACGACAGGAGGCAATCAGCCCCAGCATTTT.

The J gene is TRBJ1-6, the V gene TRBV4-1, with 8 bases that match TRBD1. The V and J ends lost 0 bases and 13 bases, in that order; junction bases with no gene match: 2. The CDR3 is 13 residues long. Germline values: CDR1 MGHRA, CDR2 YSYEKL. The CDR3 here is CASSQEQGGPLHF. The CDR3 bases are TGCGCCAGCAGCCAAGAACAGGGGGGGCCCCTCCACTTT.

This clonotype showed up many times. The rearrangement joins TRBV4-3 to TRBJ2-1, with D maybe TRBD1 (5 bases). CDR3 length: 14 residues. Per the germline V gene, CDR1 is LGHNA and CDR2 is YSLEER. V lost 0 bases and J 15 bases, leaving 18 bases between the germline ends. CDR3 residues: CASSQETPGPVWFF. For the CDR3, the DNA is TGCGCCAGCAGCCAAGAGACCCCAGGGCCGGTATGGTTCTTC.

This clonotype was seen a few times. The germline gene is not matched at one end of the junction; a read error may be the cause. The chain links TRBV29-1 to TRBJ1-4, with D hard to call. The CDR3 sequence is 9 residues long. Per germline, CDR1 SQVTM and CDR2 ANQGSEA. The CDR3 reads CSVDGIFGF. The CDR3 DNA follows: TGCAGCGTTGACGGGATTTTTGGGTTT. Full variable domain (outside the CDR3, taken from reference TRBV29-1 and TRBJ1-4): SAVISQKPSRDICQRGTSLTIQCQVDSQVTMMFWYRQQPGQSLTLIATANQGSEATYESGFVIDKFPISRPNLTFSTLTVSNMSPEDSSIYLCSVDGIFGFGSGTQLSVL.

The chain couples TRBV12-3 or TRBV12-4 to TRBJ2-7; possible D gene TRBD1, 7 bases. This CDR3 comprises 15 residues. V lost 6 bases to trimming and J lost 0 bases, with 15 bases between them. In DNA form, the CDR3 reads TGTGCCAGCAGCCCCCCGGGGGACAGCTCCTACGAGCAGTACTTC. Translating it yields CASSPPGDSSYEQYF.

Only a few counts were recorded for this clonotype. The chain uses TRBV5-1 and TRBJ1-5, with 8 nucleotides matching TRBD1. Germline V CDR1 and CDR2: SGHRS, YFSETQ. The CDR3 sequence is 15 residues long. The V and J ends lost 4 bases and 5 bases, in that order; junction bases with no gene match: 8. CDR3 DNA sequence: TGCGCCAGCAGCCCGGGTACAGGGGGGGATCAGCCCCAGCATTTT. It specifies CASSPGTGGDQPQHF.

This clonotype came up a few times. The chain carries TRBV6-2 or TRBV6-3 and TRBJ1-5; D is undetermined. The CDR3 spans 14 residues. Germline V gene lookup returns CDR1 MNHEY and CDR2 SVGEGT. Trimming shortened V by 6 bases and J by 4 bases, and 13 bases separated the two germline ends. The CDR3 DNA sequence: TGTGCCAGCAGAACCCGGGCCAGTAATCAGCCCCAGCATTTT. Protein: CASRTRASNQPQHF.

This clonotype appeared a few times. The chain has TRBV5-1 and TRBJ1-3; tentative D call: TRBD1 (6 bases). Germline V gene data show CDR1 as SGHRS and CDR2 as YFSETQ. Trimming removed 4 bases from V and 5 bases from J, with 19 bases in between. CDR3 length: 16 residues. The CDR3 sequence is CASSLSSGVYRNTIYF. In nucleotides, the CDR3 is TGCGCCAGCAGCCTCTCATCAGGGGTCTATAGAAACACCATATATTTT.

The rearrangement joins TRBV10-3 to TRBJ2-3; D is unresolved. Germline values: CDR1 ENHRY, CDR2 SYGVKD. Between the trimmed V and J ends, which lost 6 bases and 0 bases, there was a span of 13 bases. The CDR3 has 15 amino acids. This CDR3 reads CAISAMTTSTDTQYF. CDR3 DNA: TGTGCCATCAGCGCGATGACCACTAGCACAGATACGCAGTATTTT.

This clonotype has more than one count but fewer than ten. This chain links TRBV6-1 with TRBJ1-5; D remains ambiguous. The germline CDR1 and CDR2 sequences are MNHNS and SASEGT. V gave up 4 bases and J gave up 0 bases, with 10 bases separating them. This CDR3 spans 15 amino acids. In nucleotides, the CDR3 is TGTGCCAGCAGTGCCGGGAACCTTAGCAATCAGCCCCAGCATTTT. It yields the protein CASSAGNLSNQPQHF.